The source of this T cell receptor (beta chain) is a study of vaccination effects on CD4 cells after COVID-19. Study-level findings and limits: Limitations: small convalescent group and missing early post-infection timepoints.

About this clone: The antigen is undetermined.

Clones were read by immunoSEQ multiplex PCR, and TCRdb kept only the in-frame ones, dropping some. The sample has about 38,000 clones, 82% seen once. The CDR3 consists of 12 residues. CDR1 and CDR2 from the germline V gene are SEHNR and FQNEAQ (reference sequence). The V gene lost 1 base and the J gene lost 5 bases, with 5 bases spanning the gap. Antigen-specific CD4+ T cells expanded by the ViraFEST assay with viral peptide pools were then sequenced. The culture ran for roughly ten days before CD4+ T cells were isolated. Everyone in the study got two shots of either the BNT162b2 or mRNA-1273 vaccine.

This specimen was CD4+ T cells from PBMCs cultured with HCoV-NL63 spike peptides, taken after COVID-19 vaccination. The TCR comes from a human donor who received a COVID-19 vaccine. Some clones in this sample may be carry-over from other donors' samples. V gene TRBV7-9 combines with J gene TRBJ2-5, with D unclear. The CDR3 region has the DNA TGTGCCAGCAGCTTAGTAGTTGAGACCCAGTACTTC. Protein product: CASSLVVETQYF.